The 8 T cell receptor beta chains presented below share a single source sample, sequenced in a study of blood T cells in healthy people across ages. Sample-barcoded 5' priming and a J-beta primer mix drove a second PCR of roughly 7 to 11 cycles. From the 5' RACE reads, TCRdb called clonotypes with MiXCR, one entry per CDR3 protein. The table records hundreds of thousands of distinct CDR3 sequences, over 45% of them present only once. The sequenced material came from blood. These receptors were collected from a woman in her sixties or seventies in good health.

The chain recombines TRBV6-1 with TRBJ1-3; no reliable D call. This CDR3 is 16 amino acids long. The V end was cut by 6 bases, the J end by 0 bases, with 15 bases between. Germline V gene sequence: CDR1 MNHNS, CDR2 SASEGT. The CDR3 nucleotides read TGTGCCAGCAGGCAGACTAAGACGGTCTCTGGAAACACCATATATTTT. It specifies CASRQTKTVSGNTIYF.

The V and J genes are TRBV7-2 and TRBJ2-7; 14 nucleotides match TRBD2. The CDR3 runs to 17 residues. Germline V CDR1 and CDR2: SGHTA, FQGNSA. With 1 base clipped from V and 0 bases from J, the junction kept 2 bases outside the gene matches. This CDR3 reads CASSLVGTSGSSYEQYF. CDR3 nucleotides: TGTGCCAGCAGCTTAGTGGGGACTAGCGGGAGCTCCTACGAGCAGTACTTC.

The chain uses TRBV28 and TRBJ2-3; D perhaps matches TRBD1 (5 bases). Per germline, CDR1 MDHEN and CDR2 SYDVKM. Trimming pared 8 bases from V and 8 bases from J, leaving 20 bases between. CDR3 size: 14 residues. The CDR3 loop is CASSVYQGIGTQYF. In nucleotides, the CDR3 is TGTGCCAGCTCCGTTTATCAGGGAATTGGTACGCAGTATTTT.

The chain recombines TRBV20-1 with TRBJ2-1, with 7 bases identical to TRBD2. The junction had 11 bases not matched to a gene; V was cut back by 6 bases and J by 3 bases. The CDR3 sequence is 15 residues long. Germline CDR1 DFQATT, CDR2 SNEGSKA (reference sequence). The CDR3 DNA sequence: TGCAGTGCGACCGGACTAGTGGAACTCTACAATGAGCAGTTCTTC. Residues: CSATGLVELYNEQFF.

J is TRBJ2-1 and V is TRBV27; maybe TRBD2 (5 bases). The V gene lost 5 bases and the J gene lost 9 bases, with 23 bases spanning the gap. The CDR3 loop spans 16 amino acids. Germline CDR1 MNHEY, CDR2 SMNVEV (reference sequence). The CDR3 DNA is TGTGCCAGCAGTAATAACGCGGGCAGCTTCTCCGGTGAGCAGTTCTTC. Protein product: CASSNNAGSFSGEQFF.

The CDR3 loop reads CSAYLGQDTQYF. For the CDR3, the DNA is TGCAGTGCCTACCTGGGCCAAGATACGCAGTATTTT. This rearrangement joins TRBV20-1 to TRBJ2-3; no reliable D call. The germline V and J ends were trimmed by 6 bases and 5 bases, with 12 bases remaining between them. Germline V gene data show CDR1 as DFQATT and CDR2 as SNEGSKA (reference sequence). The CDR3 loop spans 12 amino acids.

This clonotype was detected ten times or more. CDR3: CASSFGGQNYGYTF. CDR3 sequence (DNA): TGCGCCAGCAGCTTCGGGGGACAGAACTATGGCTACACCTTC. This chain joins TRBV5-1 and TRBJ1-2; 7 positions agree with TRBD1. The CDR3 is 14 amino acids. Germline V lookup: CDR1 SGHRS, CDR2 YFSETQ. V trimming: 2 bases; J trimming: 2 bases; junction bases outside the gene matches: 3.

This clonotype has a handful of counts. This chain connects TRBV4-3 to TRBJ2-7, with D possibly matching TRBD1 (5 bases). V shed 3 bases and J shed 0 bases, with 9 bases lying between them. Germline CDR1 LGHNA, CDR2 YSLEER. This CDR3 region has 14 residues. The CDR3 here is CASSHRAPSYEQYF. The CDR3 nucleotides are TGCGCCAGCAGCCACAGGGCCCCCTCCTACGAGCAGTACTTC.